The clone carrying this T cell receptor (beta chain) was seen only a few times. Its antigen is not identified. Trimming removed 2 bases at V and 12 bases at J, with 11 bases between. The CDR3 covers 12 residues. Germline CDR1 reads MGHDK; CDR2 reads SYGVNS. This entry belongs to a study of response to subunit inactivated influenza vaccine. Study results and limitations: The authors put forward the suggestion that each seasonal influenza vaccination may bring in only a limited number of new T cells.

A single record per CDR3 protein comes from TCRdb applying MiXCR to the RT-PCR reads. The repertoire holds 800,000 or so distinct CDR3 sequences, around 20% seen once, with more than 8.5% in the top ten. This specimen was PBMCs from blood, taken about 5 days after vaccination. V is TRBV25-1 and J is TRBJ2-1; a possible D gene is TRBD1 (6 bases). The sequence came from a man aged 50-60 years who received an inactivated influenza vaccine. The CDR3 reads CASSENKGGQFF. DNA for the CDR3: TGTGCCAGCAGTGAAAATAAAGGGGGGCAGTTCTTC.